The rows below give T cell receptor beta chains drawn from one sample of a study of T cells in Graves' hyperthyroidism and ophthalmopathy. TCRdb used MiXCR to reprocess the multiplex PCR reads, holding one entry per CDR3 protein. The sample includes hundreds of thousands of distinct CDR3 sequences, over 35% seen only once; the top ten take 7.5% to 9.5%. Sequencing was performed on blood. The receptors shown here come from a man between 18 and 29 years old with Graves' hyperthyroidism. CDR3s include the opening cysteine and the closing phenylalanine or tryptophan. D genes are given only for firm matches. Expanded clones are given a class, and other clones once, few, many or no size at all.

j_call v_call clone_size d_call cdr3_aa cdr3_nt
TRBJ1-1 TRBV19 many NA CASSPQGRPNTEAFF TGTGCCAGTAGTCCGCAGGGCAGACCGAACACTGAAGCTTTCTTT
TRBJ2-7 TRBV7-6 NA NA CASSETVQGYEQYF TGTGCCAGCAGCGAGACCGTACAGGGCTACGAGCAGTACTTC
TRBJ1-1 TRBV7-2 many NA CASSYGAVGTEAFF TGTGCCAGCAGCTACGGGGCCGTGGGGACTGAAGCTTTCTTT
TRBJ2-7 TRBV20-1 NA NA CSAREGLLYEQYF TGCAGTGCTAGAGAGGGGCTCCTCTACGAGCAGTACTTC
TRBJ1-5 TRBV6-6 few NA CASQEVLNQPQHF TGTGCCAGCCAAGAGGTCCTCAATCAGCCCCAGCATTTT
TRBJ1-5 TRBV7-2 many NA CASSLGRNQPQHF TGTGCCAGCAGCTTAGGCAGGAATCAGCCCCAGCATTTT
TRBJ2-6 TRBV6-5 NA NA CASSSGNLAPGANVLTF TGTGCCAGCAGTTCCGGGAACCTCGCTCCTGGGGCCAACGTCCTGACTTTC
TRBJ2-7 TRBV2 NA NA CASIRSGASMSYEQYF TGTGCCAGCATACGGTCAGGGGCGTCGATGTCCTACGAGCAGTACTTC
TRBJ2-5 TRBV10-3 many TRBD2 CAISESGAGAGETQYF TGTGCCATCAGTGAGTCAGGAGCGGGAGCTGGCGAGACCCAGTACTTC
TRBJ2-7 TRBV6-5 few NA CASVVGGGTYEQYF TGTGCCAGCGTCGTTGGAGGGGGCACCTACGAGCAGTACTTC
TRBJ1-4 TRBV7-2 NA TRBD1 CASSSGQLNEKLLF TGTGCCAGCAGCTCGGGACAGCTGAATGAAAAACTGCTTTTT
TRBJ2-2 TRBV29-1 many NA CSVEGDRELFF TGCAGCGTTGAGGGGGACCGGGAGCTGTTTTTT
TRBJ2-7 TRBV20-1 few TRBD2 CSARAGIYEQYF TGCAGTGCGCGAGCGGGGATCTACGAGCAGTACTTC
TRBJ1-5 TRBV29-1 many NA CSVAGGYNQPQHF TGCAGCGTTGCGGGGGGCTACAATCAGCCCCAGCATTTT
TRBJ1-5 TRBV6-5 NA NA CASSYDSNRPQHF TGTGCCAGCAGTTACGATAGCAATCGGCCCCAGCATTTT
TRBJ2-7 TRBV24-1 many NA CATSDRTQTYEQYF TGTGCCACCAGTGACCGGACCCAGACCTACGAGCAGTACTTC
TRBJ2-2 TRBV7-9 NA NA CASSARLGPNHSGELFF TGTGCCAGCAGCGCACGTCTGGGTCCAAATCACAGTGGGGAGCTGTTTTTT
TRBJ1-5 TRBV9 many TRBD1 CASSGQGEKGPQHF TGTGCCAGCAGCGGACAGGGGGAGAAGGGGCCCCAGCATTTT
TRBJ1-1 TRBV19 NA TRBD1 CASKTGEGTYTEAFF TGTGCCAGTAAGACAGGGGAGGGGACCTACACTGAAGCTTTCTTT
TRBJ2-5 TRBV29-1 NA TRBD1 CSPQPETGNKETQYF TGCAGTCCTCAACCCGAGACAGGGAACAAAGAGACCCAGTACTTC
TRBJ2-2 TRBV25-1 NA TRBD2 CASSQAASGRGTGELFF TGCGCCAGCAGCCAAGCCGCTAGCGGGAGGGGGACCGGGGAGCTGTTTTTT
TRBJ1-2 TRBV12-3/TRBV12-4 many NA CASSLVTHHGYTF TGTGCCAGCAGTTTGGTGACGCACCATGGCTACACCTTC
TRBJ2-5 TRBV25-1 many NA CASSEYEAGETQYF TGTGCCAGCAGTGAATACGAGGCTGGGGAGACCCAGTACTTC
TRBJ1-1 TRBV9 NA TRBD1 CASSTELGQGEAFF TGTGCCAGCAGCACAGAGCTCGGACAGGGTGAAGCTTTCTTT
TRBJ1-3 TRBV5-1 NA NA CASSAGHAGGNTIYF TGCGCCAGCAGCGCAGGACATGCAGGCGGTAACACCATATATTTT
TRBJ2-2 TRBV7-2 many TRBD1 CASRLRTGNTGELFF TGTGCCAGCAGATTGCGGACAGGCAACACCGGGGAGCTGTTTTTT
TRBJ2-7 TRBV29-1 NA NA CSVDGSNEQYF TGCAGCGTTGATGGGAGTAACGAGCAGTACTTC
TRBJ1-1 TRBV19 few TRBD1 CASSIGQGVLMNTEAFF TGTGCCAGTAGTATCGGGCAGGGGGTACTGATGAACACTGAAGCTTTCTTT
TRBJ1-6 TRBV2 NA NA CASSRGPANSPLHF TGTGCCAGCAGCCGGGGCCCAGCCAATTCACCCCTCCACTTT
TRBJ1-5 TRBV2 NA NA CASSLAGPHQPQHF TGTGCCAGCAGTTTGGCAGGGCCGCATCAGCCCCAGCATTTT
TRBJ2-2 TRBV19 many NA CASSPQRTGELFF TGTGCCAGTAGTCCACAGCGGACCGGGGAGCTGTTTTTT
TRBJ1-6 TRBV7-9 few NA CASSFRFYSPLHF TGTGCCAGCAGCTTCCGCTTTTATTCACCCCTCCACTTT
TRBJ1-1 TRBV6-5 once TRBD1 CASSPGTGVFGMNTEAFF TGTGCCAGCAGTCCCGGGACAGGGGTCTTTGGGATGAACACTGAAGCTTTCTTT
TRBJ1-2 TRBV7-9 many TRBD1 CASSYGQGASYGYTF TGTGCCAGCAGCTACGGACAGGGGGCAAGCTATGGCTACACCTTC
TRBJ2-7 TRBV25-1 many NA CASSVVSEGEQYF TGTGCCAGCAGTGTGGTGAGCGAAGGCGAGCAGTACTTC
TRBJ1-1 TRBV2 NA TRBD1 CASSPWDRNTEAFF TGTGCCAGCAGTCCTTGGGACAGGAACACTGAAGCTTTCTTT
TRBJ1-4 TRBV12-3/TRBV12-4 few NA CASSLPRGIDEKLFF TGTGCCAGCAGTTTACCAAGAGGAATAGATGAAAAACTGTTTTTT
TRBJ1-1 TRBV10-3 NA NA CASSYSKGANTEAFF TGTGCCAGCAGTTACTCGAAAGGGGCGAACACTGAAGCTTTCTTT
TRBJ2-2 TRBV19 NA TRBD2 CASSIIWLASGNTGELFF TGTGCCAGTAGTATTATTTGGTTGGCTAGCGGGAACACCGGGGAGCTGTTTTTT
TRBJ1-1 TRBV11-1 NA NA CASSSGPFGGTEAFF TGTGCCAGCAGCTCAGGGCCTTTCGGGGGCACTGAAGCTTTCTTT
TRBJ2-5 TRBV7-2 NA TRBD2 CASSLPSGGERETQYF TGTGCCAGCAGCCTGCCTAGCGGGGGGGAGAGGGAGACCCAGTACTTC
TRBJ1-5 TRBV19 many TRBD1 CASSNPGTGNQPQHF TGTGCCAGTAGTAACCCCGGGACAGGCAATCAGCCCCAGCATTTT
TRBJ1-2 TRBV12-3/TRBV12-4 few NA CASSLTGQGYGYTF TGTGCCAGCAGTCTCACAGGGCAAGGGTATGGCTACACCTTC
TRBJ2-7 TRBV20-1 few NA CSASFHTYEQYF TGCAGTGCTAGCTTTCATACCTACGAGCAGTACTTC
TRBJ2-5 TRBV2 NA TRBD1 CASSEARDRQETQYF TGTGCCAGCAGTGAAGCTAGGGACAGGCAAGAGACCCAGTACTTC
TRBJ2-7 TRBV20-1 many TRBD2 CSARDMASGRHEQYF TGCAGTGCTAGAGATATGGCTAGCGGGCGACACGAGCAGTACTTC
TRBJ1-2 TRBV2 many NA CASRLRDTSLGYTF TGTGCCAGCAGGCTGCGGGACACGAGCCTTGGCTACACCTTC
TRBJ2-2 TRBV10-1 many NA CARKTGYTGELFF TGCGCCAGAAAAACAGGGTACACCGGGGAGCTGTTTTTT
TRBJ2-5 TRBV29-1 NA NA CSYSGGGETQYF TGCAGTTACTCAGGAGGAGGGGAGACCCAGTACTTC
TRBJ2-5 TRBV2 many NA CASSDQGRGTQYF TGTGCCAGCAGTGACCAGGGGCGAGGGACCCAGTACTTC
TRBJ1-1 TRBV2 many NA CASNVLSQAFF TGTGCCAGCAATGTCCTCAGCCAAGCTTTCTTT
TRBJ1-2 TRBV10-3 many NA CAISEGVNYGYTF TGTGCCATCAGTGAGGGGGTGAATTATGGCTACACCTTC
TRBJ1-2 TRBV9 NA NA CASFSPGGYTF TGTGCCAGCTTTTCCCCTGGTGGCTACACCTTC